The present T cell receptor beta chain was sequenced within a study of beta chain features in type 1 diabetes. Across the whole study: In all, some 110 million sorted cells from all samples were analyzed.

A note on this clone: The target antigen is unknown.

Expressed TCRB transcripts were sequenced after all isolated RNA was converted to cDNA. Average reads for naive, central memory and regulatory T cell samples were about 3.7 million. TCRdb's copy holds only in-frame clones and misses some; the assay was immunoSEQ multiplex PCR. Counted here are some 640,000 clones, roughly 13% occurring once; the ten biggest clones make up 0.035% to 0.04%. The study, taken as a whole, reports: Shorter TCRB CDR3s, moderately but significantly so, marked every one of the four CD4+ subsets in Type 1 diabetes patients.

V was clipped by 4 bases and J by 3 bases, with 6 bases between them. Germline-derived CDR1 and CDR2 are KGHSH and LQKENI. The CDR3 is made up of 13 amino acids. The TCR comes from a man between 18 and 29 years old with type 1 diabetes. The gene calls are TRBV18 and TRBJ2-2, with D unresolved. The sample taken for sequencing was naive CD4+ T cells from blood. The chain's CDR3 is CASSRIDTGELFF. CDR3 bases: TGTGCCAGCTCACGAATAGACACCGGGGAGCTGTTTTTT.